This T cell receptor beta chain came from a study of graft-versus-host responses after intestinal transplantation. As for the study in general: Induction with anti-thymocyte globulin, then tacrolimus and steroids for about 3 years, was given to all recipients. General study findings and limits: The study found high graft-versus-host to host-versus-graft clonal ratios in allografts of patients with graft-donor T cell macrochimerism.

The CDR3 has 16 residues. With 2 bases removed from V and 1 base from J, the gap between germline ends came to 13 bases. From germline, CDR1 is SGHTA and CDR2 FQGTGA. A remark on this clone: What it binds is not known.

Clones were sequenced by immunoSEQ multiplex PCR, and TCRdb holds only the in-frame ones, with some missing. The sample includes some 120,000 clones, 90% of them seen just once. This TCR was sampled from a human donor who received an intestinal transplant. The chain uses TRBV7-3 and TRBJ2-3; TRBD2 might be the D (6 bases). This specimen was unstimulated CD4+ T cells sorted from spleen or lymph node cells, taken before intestinal transplant. The CDR3 region has the DNA TGTGCCAGCAGCTTAGGGCTAGCGAGGGGCACAGATACGCAGTATTTT. Its protein product is CASSLGLARGTDTQYF.